The clone carrying this TCR beta chain is medium-sized by share. Germline trimming cut 0 bases from V and 6 bases from J; bases unmatched to any gene: 4. The CDR3 is made up of 16 amino acids. Germline CDR1 is KGHSH and CDR2 is LQKENI. The sample is drawn from a study of T cell repertoires in aging, cancer and after chemotherapy. Looking at the study overall: Donor ages fell into six groups from 30 or younger up to 70 or older.

TRB rearrangements spanning V, D and J were amplified using mixed TRB-A/B primers. TCRdb re-analysed the multiplex PCR reads in MiXCR, keeping a single row per CDR3 protein. The table has several thousand distinct CDR3 sequences, around 20% seen once; the top ten hold about 15%. Peripheral blood genomic DNA, not sorted cells or RNA, was the template. The receptor was derived from a human donor with a blood cancer. V gene TRBV18 combines with J gene TRBJ2-1, with 11 bases identical to TRBD2. The sequenced material came from blood. CDR3 in amino acids: CASSPPSGGAGNEQFF. The CDR3 DNA reads TGTGCCAGCTCACCACCTAGCGGGGGGGCCGGCAATGAGCAGTTCTTC.